The source of this T cell receptor beta chain is a study of CD8 T cells in ankylosing spondylitis. One entry per CDR3 protein results from TCRdb running MiXCR on the 5' RACE reads. This table has under 300,000 distinct CDR3 sequences, about 10% appearing once. Regarding the study as a whole: A TCR beta motif made of 7 to 9 highly homologous variants seemed typical of ankylosing spondylitis blood. Disease-linked clones were found to be CD8+ and relatively rare in peripheral blood. There were earlier reports of some motif variants in reactive arthritis synovial fluid and blood.

This clonotype was counted many times. Its antigen is as yet unknown. CDR1 is MGHRA and CDR2 is YSYEKL in the germline V gene. The V end was cut by 3 bases, the J end by 4 bases, with 17 bases between. The CDR3 totals 16 residues. The source material was blood, either unsorted or a sorted T cell fraction (not recorded which). The gene calls are TRBV4-1 and TRBJ2-3; D call uncertain. This receptor was identified in a male donor with ankylosing spondylitis or in good health (not recorded which). CDR3 sequence: CASSQVWGGSADTQYF. The CDR3 coding sequence is TGCGCCAGCAGCCAGGTCTGGGGTGGTTCGGCAGATACGCAGTATTTT.